This entry describes one T cell receptor (beta chain). This clonotype was detected only a few times. Its antigen is unknown. No much larger clone exists at a distance of one base, and base qualities are not known. The sample is drawn from a study of CD8 T cells in ankylosing spondylitis (dated by TCRdb to 2015 to 2018). Background for the entire study: T cell receptor beta repertoires were profiled in healthy donors and ankylosing spondylitis patients so that disease-linked TCR variants could be found. The full study cohort was made up of about 25 ankylosing spondylitis patients and 95 to 130 healthy donors. Samples of peripheral blood were taken, and for ankylosing spondylitis patients, synovial fluid was collected as well.

TCRdb shows the sequencer as Illumina HiSeq 2500. TCR beta libraries were prepared by quantitative 5'-RACE with molecular barcodes. The paper's processing steps were these. To identify disease-linked TCR variants, a new computational method was used, one built on a probabilistic model of VDJ rearrangement. Using fastp trimming at Q25 and MiXCR clonotype assembly, TCRdb reanalyzed the public sequencing data and kept in-frame beta chains. Rows with a matching CDR3 protein are joined into one entry that keeps the most common DNA and genes. In this record, the V and J calls reflect TCRdb's handling and not the investigators' own analysis. The sample table shows around 150,000 distinct CDR3 sequences, and about a sixth are seen once. The ten largest make up about 7.6% of the sample. The germline V gene supplies CDR1 SGHDT and CDR2 YYEEEE. The CDR3 starts with the cysteine, ends with the phenylalanine, and has 18 residues. Only the CDR3 DNA is retained, 54 bases long and in frame from the first base. V ends up 2 bases short and J 5 bases short, with an unmatched junction base count of 16.

Here is what the overall study found, with its caveats: Some of the motif variants had been reported before in the synovial fluid and blood of reactive arthritis patients, a finding that suggests common disease-initiation mechanisms. Significant enrichment of the disease-linked clones was reported in matched synovial fluid samples from ankylosing spondylitis patients. The disease-linked clones had a CD8+ phenotype and were found at relatively low frequencies in peripheral blood. A TCR beta motif made up of several highly homologous amino acid variants appeared to be characteristic of blood from ankylosing spondylitis patients.

The V and J segments used are TRBV5-6 and TRBJ2-1; a stretch of 7 junction bases matches TRBD2. The sequenced sample was blood, either unsorted or a sorted T cell fraction (not recorded which). This clonotype originated in a male donor with ankylosing spondylitis or in good health (not recorded which). The DNA sequence is TGTGCCAGCAGCTTTAGTCCCTTTTATAGCGGGTCAAACAATGAGCAGTTCTTC. It encodes CASSFSPFYSGSNNEQFF.